The 13 T cell receptor beta chains below come from one sample, sequenced in a study of STAT5B mutations in CD4+ large granular lymphocyte leukemia. Sequencing used immunoSEQ multiplex PCR; TCRdb keeps in-frame clones, though not all of them. The sample contains about 32,000 clones, about 81% of which appear only once. What was sequenced was CD4+ T cells from blood buffy coats. All receptors come from a human donor in good health.

This chain links TRBV7-8 with TRBJ2-5; 12 nucleotides match TRBD2. The ends lost 1 base at V and 4 bases at J; junction bases unmatched: 4. Germline V gene lookup returns CDR1 SGHVS and CDR2 FQNEAQ. The CDR3 sequence is 16 residues long. The CDR3 DNA is TGTGCCAGCAGCTTAGTAGGGACTAGCGGGTTAGAGACCCAGTACTTC. This sequence encodes CASSLVGTSGLETQYF.

The chain couples TRBV12-5 to TRBJ1-2; 7 nucleotides match TRBD1. The V gene end was trimmed by 1 base and the J gene end by 8 bases; junction bases not matched to a gene: 7. Per the germline V gene, CDR1 is LGHNT and CDR2 is FRNRAP. The CDR3 has 14 residues. The CDR3 sequence: CASGLGDRVGGYTF. CDR3 DNA sequence: TGTGCTAGTGGTTTGGGCGACAGGGTAGGAGGCTACACCTTC.

V usage is TRBV2 and J usage is TRBJ2-3; D gene ambiguous. Per the germline V gene, CDR1 is SNHLY and CDR2 is FYNNEI. Trimming pared 2 bases from V and 0 bases from J, leaving 9 bases between. This CDR3 spans 15 amino acids. CDR3 nucleotides: TGTGCCAGCAGTGAAAGTTGGACCAGCACAGATACGCAGTATTTT. This sequence encodes CASSESWTSTDTQYF.

The CDR3, as DNA: TGTGCCAGCTCACCCCTGGGAAGCCTAGCGGGAGCAGATACGCAGTATTTT. This translates into CASSPLGSLAGADTQYF. The chain couples TRBV18 to TRBJ2-3, with 10 bases aligning to TRBD2. The V gene's germline CDR1 is KGHSH and CDR2 LQKENI. This CDR3 region has 17 residues. V trimming: 3 bases; J trimming: 4 bases; junction bases outside the gene matches: 10.

This chain connects TRBV7-2 to TRBJ1-5; possibly TRBD1 for D (5 bases). Germline V lookup: CDR1 SGHTA, CDR2 FQGNSA. CDR3 length: 12 amino acids. V was cut by 6 bases and J by 7 bases, with 10 bases left in between. CDR3 protein: CASSRGSQPQHF. The CDR3 DNA follows: TGTGCCAGCAGTAGGGGATCCCAGCCCCAGCATTTT.

V usage is TRBV18 and J usage is TRBJ1-3; D may be TRBD1 (5 bases). This CDR3 is built from 16 residues. Germline lookup yields CDR1 KGHSH and CDR2 LQKENI. Trimming left V 2 bases short and J 2 bases short, with 13 bases between. CDR3 sequence reads: CASSPKRDGTGNTIYF. CDR3 nucleotides: TGTGCCAGCTCACCAAAAAGGGACGGAACTGGAAACACCATATATTTT.

This clone has a handful of counts. The V and J genes are TRBV11-2 and TRBJ2-3; D remains ambiguous. From germline, CDR1 is SGHAT and CDR2 FQNNGV. Trimming stripped 8 bases from V and 0 bases from J, with 12 bases between. This CDR3 is built from 14 residues. The CDR3, as DNA: TGTGCCAGCCACATAGATGCGAGCACAGATACGCAGTATTTT. Translation: CASHIDASTDTQYF. The variable domain in full, with the rest retrieved from reference TRBV11-2 and TRBJ2-3, is EAGVAQSPRYKIIEKRQSVAFWCNPISGHATLYWYQQILGQGPKLLIQFQNNGVVDDSQLPKDRFSAERLKGVDSTLKIQPAKLEDSAVYLCASHIDASTDTQYFGPGTRLTVL.

This clone came up once. The chain links TRBV28 to TRBJ2-2; D gene unclear. Germline V lookup: CDR1 MDHEN, CDR2 SYDVKM. The CDR3 covers 15 residues. The V gene lost 8 bases and the J gene lost 3 bases, with 16 bases spanning the gap. CDR3 amino acids: CASYSQVGDTGELFF. DNA for the CDR3: TGTGCCAGCTACTCTCAGGTTGGGGACACCGGGGAGCTGTTTTTT.

This clone was observed a handful of times. The chain recombines TRBV2 with TRBJ2-5; 7 positions match TRBD2. The germline CDR1 and CDR2 sequences are SNHLY and FYNNEI. V shed 5 bases, J shed 5 bases, and the junction held 5 bases outside the gene matches. The CDR3 has 13 residues. CDR3 bases: TGTGCCAGCAGTCGGGAAGCGGGGGAGACCCAGTACTTC. Translated: CASSREAGETQYF.

This clone turned up a few times. The chain is built from TRBV30 and TRBJ2-7; D gene uncertain. Per the germline V gene, CDR1 is GTSNPN and CDR2 is SVGIG (reference sequence). Trimming left V 1 base short and J 1 base short, with 14 bases between. There are 15 residues in the CDR3. In DNA, the CDR3 is TGTGCCTGGAGTGGTGGCAGGAGATCATCCTACGAGCAGTACTTC. Translation: CAWSGGRRSSYEQYF.

The chain links TRBV27 to TRBJ2-7; 10 nucleotides align to TRBD2. The junction had 7 bases not matched to a gene; V was cut back by 2 bases and J by 3 bases. The germline V gene encodes CDR1 MNHEY and CDR2 SMNVEV (reference sequence). This CDR3 has 16 residues. This CDR3 is CASSLPGLAAVYEQYF. CDR3 coding DNA: TGTGCCAGCAGTTTACCCGGACTAGCGGCTGTCTACGAGCAGTACTTC.

V usage is TRBV7-9 and J usage is TRBJ1-2; D gene unclear. The CDR3 contains 13 residues. V lost 3 bases, J lost 3 bases, and 8 bases lay in between. Germline CDR1 is SEHNR and CDR2 is FQNEAQ (reference sequence). CDR3 nucleotide sequence: TGTGCCAGCAGCTTCAGCGCAGACTATGGCTACACCTTC. Its protein is CASSFSADYGYTF.

Here the CDR3 DNA reads TGTGCCAGCAGCGTAGAAGGGTGTTGTGGCTACACCTTC. This gives the protein CASSVEGCCGYTF. The chain recombines TRBV9 with TRBJ1-2, with D unclear. Germline values: CDR1 SGDLS, CDR2 YYNGEE. This CDR3 contains 13 residues. The V end was cut by 0 bases, the J end by 7 bases, with 10 bases between. Combining the CDR3 with reference TRBV9 and TRBJ1-2 gives the whole variable domain DSGVTQTPKHLITATGQRVTLRCSPRSGDLSVYWYQQSLDQGLQFLIQYYNGEERAKGNILERFSAQQFPDLHSELNLSSLELGDSALYFCASSVEGCCGYTFGSGTRLTVV.